The 13 T cell receptor beta chains below all came from one sample that was sequenced in a study of CD8 T cells in Susac syndrome. Reverse transcription of about 0.5 to 1 ug RNA was carried out with random hexamers. TCRdb reprocessed the immunoSEQ multiplex PCR reads via MiXCR and lists one record per CDR3 protein. There are more than 200,000 distinct CDR3 sequences in the sample; 85% to 95% occur only once, and 0.065% to 0.075% lies in the top ten. Sequences were obtained from CD4+ T cells from PBMCs. These receptors all stem from a human donor with multiple sclerosis.

The chain is built from TRBV7-8 and TRBJ2-7, with D hard to call. Trimming removed 1 base at V and 5 bases at J, with 3 bases between. The CDR3 spans 11 residues. The germline CDR1 and CDR2 sequences are SGHVS and FQNEAQ. DNA of the CDR3: TGTGCCAGCAGCTTAGACCACGAGCAGTACGTC. Encoded protein: CASSLDHEQYV.

The chain uses TRBV12-5 and TRBJ2-7; 11 nucleotides match TRBD2. Germline values: CDR1 LGHNT, CDR2 FRNRAP. J gave up 6 bases and V 6 bases, and 4 bases lay outside the gene matches. CDR3 length: 13 amino acids. CDR3 sequence reads: CASGAGLAGEQYF. The CDR3 bases are TGTGCTAGTGGCGCAGGACTAGCGGGCGAGCAGTACTTC.

This clonotype has just one count. The chain recombines TRBV10-3 with TRBJ2-5; D is uncertain. This CDR3 comprises 16 residues. From germline, CDR1 is ENHRY and CDR2 SYGVKD. V was shortened by 0 bases and J by 3 bases, with 14 bases between the two germline ends. CDR3 coding DNA: TGTGCCATCAGTGAGTCTTCCTTTCGTGGAGAAGAGACCCAGTACTTC. Protein: CAISESSFRGEETQYF.

V usage is TRBV9 and J usage is TRBJ2-1; possibly TRBD1 for D (6 bases). The CDR3 spans 15 residues. From germline, CDR1 is SGDLS and CDR2 YYNGEE. V dropped 0 bases and J dropped 8 bases, with 15 bases sitting between them. CDR3 sequence: CASSVGQGRSHEQFF. DNA of the CDR3: TGTGCCAGCAGCGTAGGTCAGGGGCGATCGCATGAGCAGTTCTTC. Full variable domain (outside the CDR3, taken from reference TRBV9 and TRBJ2-1): DSGVTQTPKHLITATGQRVTLRCSPRSGDLSVYWYQQSLDQGLQFLIQYYNGEERAKGNILERFSAQQFPDLHSELNLSSLELGDSALYFCASSVGQGRSHEQFFGPGTRLTVL.

The CDR3 nucleotides are TGCAGTGCTTCCAGGGGCGGTCGAACTGAAGCTTTCTTT. Amino acid sequence: CSASRGGRTEAFF. The chain couples TRBV20-1 to TRBJ1-1; possible D gene TRBD1, 6 bases. Germline CDR1 and CDR2: DFQATT and SNEGSKA (reference sequence). The CDR3 covers 13 residues. V lost 5 bases to trimming and J lost 5 bases, with 15 bases between them.

CDR3 amino acids: CASRPGQGAYEQYF. The CDR3 DNA reads as TGTGCCAGTAGGCCGGGACAGGGGGCCTACGAGCAGTACTTC. This sequence joins TRBV19 and TRBJ2-7; 11 positions agree with TRBD1. With 6 bases clipped from V and 2 bases from J, the junction kept 3 bases outside the gene matches. CDR1 and CDR2 (germline): LNHDA, SQIVND (reference sequence). This CDR3 is built from 14 residues.

The CDR3 region has the DNA TGCGCCAGCAGTGAGTCGAGGCTAGTTTGGGCCAAAAACATTCAGTACTTC. This gives the protein CASSESRLVWAKNIQYF. This chain joins TRBV10-2 and TRBJ2-4; unclear D gene. CDR1 and CDR2 from the germline V gene are WSHSY and SAAADI. V lost 0 bases to trimming and J lost 1 base, with 13 bases between them. This CDR3 contains 17 residues.

V gene TRBV27 combines with J gene TRBJ2-1; D is possibly TRBD1 or TRBD2 (5 bases each). Germline V gives CDR1 MNHEY, CDR2 SMNVEV (reference sequence). The germline V and J ends were trimmed by 8 bases and 6 bases, with 17 bases remaining between them. This CDR3 contains 14 residues. Here the CDR3 reads CASLTLGTSNEQFF. The CDR3, as DNA: TGTGCCAGCCTTACTCTAGGGACCTCCAATGAGCAGTTCTTC.

V gene TRBV29-1 combines with J gene TRBJ2-2, with D tentatively TRBD1 or TRBD2 (5 bases each). The germline V and J ends were trimmed by 6 bases and 0 bases, with 20 bases remaining between them. The CDR3 length is 17 residues. Germline values: CDR1 SQVTM, CDR2 ANQGSEA. CDR3 sequence (DNA): TGCAGCGTGGGCGGTCGCCGGGACCTAGCGAACACCGGGGAGCTGTTTTTT. This sequence encodes CSVGGRRDLANTGELFF.

The chain recombines TRBV15 with TRBJ1-2; D unresolved. CDR3 size: 12 residues. The germline V gene encodes CDR1 LNHNV and CDR2 YYDKDF (reference sequence). V lost 5 bases and J 7 bases, leaving 11 bases between the germline ends. CDR3 bases: TGTGCCACCAGCCTCGGGCTGGGTGGCTACACCTTC. This encodes CATSLGLGGYTF. The whole variable domain, filled in from reference TRBV15 and TRBJ1-2, reads DAMVIQNPRYQVTQFGKPVTLSCSQTLNHNVMYWYQQKSSQAPKLLFHYYDKDFNNEADTPDNFQSRRPNTSFCFLDIRSPGLGDTAMYLCATSLGLGGYTFGSGTRLTVV.

The chain joins TRBV20-1 to TRBJ1-1, with D possibly TRBD1 on 5 matching bases. The CDR3 has 14 residues. Trimming cost V 3 bases and J 0 bases, with 11 bases left between them. Germline lookup yields CDR1 DFQATT and CDR2 SNEGSKA (reference sequence). The CDR3 DNA sequence: TGCAGTGCTAGCTGGGGCGAGGTGAACACTGAAGCTTTCTTT. Translating it yields CSASWGEVNTEAFF.

The J gene is TRBJ2-1, the V gene TRBV5-1, with a weak D call TRBD2 (7 bases). Germline-derived CDR1 and CDR2 are SGHRS and YFSETQ. V lost 2 bases to trimming and J lost 3 bases, with 12 bases between them. There are 15 residues in the CDR3. The CDR3 protein is CASSLGGEGYNEQFF. CDR3 coding DNA: TGCGCCAGCAGCTTAGGGGGGGAGGGCTACAATGAGCAGTTCTTC.

This clonotype was found once. The chain carries TRBV11-1 and TRBJ1-2; unclear D gene. V shed 3 bases and J shed 4 bases, with 6 bases lying between them. The CDR3 spans 12 residues. Per germline, CDR1 SGHAT and CDR2 FQDESV (reference sequence). The CDR3 DNA sequence: TGTGCCAGCAGCTTGTCAGGCTATGGCTACACCTTC. It codes for CASSLSGYGYTF.